The entry below gives a single T cell receptor beta chain sequence along with its context. Next came a second PCR, run for roughly 6 to 11 cycles, which used a sample-barcoded 5' primer along with a J-beta primer mix. From the 5' RACE reads, TCRdb called clonotypes with MiXCR, one entry per CDR3 protein. The data show about 1,000,000 distinct CDR3 sequences, 40% to 50% seen once. This CDR3 contains 15 residues. Trimming pared 0 bases from V and 3 bases from J, leaving 15 bases between. Looked up from germline, CDR1 is DFQATT and CDR2 is SNEGSKA (reference sequence). This sample stems from a study of blood T cells in healthy people across ages.

The chain is built from TRBV20-1 and TRBJ2-7, with a weak D call TRBD2 (5 bases). The sequenced material came from blood. The TCR sequence derives from a woman aged 60-75 years in good health. The chain's CDR3 is CSARDIGRLRYEQYF. The CDR3 DNA reads TGCAGTGCTAGAGATATTGGGAGACTACGCTACGAGCAGTACTTC.